The TCR beta chain described here comes from a study of blood T cell repertoires in COVID-19. Across the study: Acute and convalescent COVID-19 samples came from the United States, Italy and Spain. Sources were T cells, B-cell-depleted T cells, or PBMCs; the material itself was cDNA or gDNA.

Seattle cases were enrolled at active infection and followed longitudinally. The protocol was immunoSEQ multiplex PCR, while the TCRdb copy is restricted to in-frame clones and leaves out a portion. The data hold 250,000 to 350,000 clones, with 88% observed a single time. The sequenced material came from peripheral blood. This TCR was recovered from a young woman with COVID-19, enrolled during active disease.

CDR3 DNA: TGTGCCTGGAGTCTGGGACAGATGGGTCAGGAGCAGTACTTC. Protein product: CAWSLGQMGQEQYF. The chain recombines TRBV30 with TRBJ2-7; 7 bases are a match to TRBD1. V lost 2 bases, J lost 7 bases, and 11 bases stayed unmatched. Germline lookup yields CDR1 GTSNPN and CDR2 SVGIG (reference sequence). The CDR3 consists of 14 residues.